The entry below gives a single T cell receptor beta chain sequence along with its context. This sample is drawn from a study of blood T cell repertoires in COVID-19. TCRdb keeps only in-frame clones here, not all; method: immunoSEQ multiplex PCR. The data hold about 170,000 clones, with 85% observed a single time. The CDR3 sequence is 15 residues long. In germline, CDR1 is SGHRS, CDR2 YFSETQ. J was trimmed by 1 base and V by 6 bases; bases with no gene match: 10. This chain uses TRBV5-1 with TRBJ2-7; 7 bases agree with TRBD2. This clonotype was sampled from an elderly woman with COVID-19, enrolled during active disease. Source material: peripheral blood. CDR3 amino acids: CASTKNPSGSYEQYF. CDR3 nucleotides: TGCGCCAGCACCAAGAATCCTAGCGGATCCTACGAGCAGTACTTC.